This T cell receptor (beta chain) was retrieved from a study of technical replicates of blood from several donors. The V gene lost 6 bases and the J gene lost 0 bases, with 15 bases spanning the gap. In germline, CDR1 is SGHRS, CDR2 YFSETQ. This CDR3 is 15 amino acids long. This clone was counted between two and nine times. Data came from immunoSEQ multiplex PCR; TCRdb stores just in-frame clones and leaves some out. The sample contains tens of thousands of clones, approximately 90% of which appear only once. Sequenced material: T cells isolated from PBMCs. The TCR was taken from a human donor in good health. The V call is TRBV5-1, the J call TRBJ1-1; no clear D. This CDR3 reads CASTYRPGVNTEAFF. The CDR3 region has the DNA TGCGCCAGCACCTATAGACCGGGTGTGAACACTGAAGCTTTCTTT.